This T cell receptor beta chain was found in a study of cytomegalovirus exposure and HLA in healthy donors. The CDR3 is 14 amino acids. The germline V gene has CDR1 GTSNPN and CDR2 SVGIG (reference sequence). Trimming shortened V by 2 bases and J by 0 bases, and 9 bases separated the two germline ends. This PCR relied on a set of 60 Vbeta primers and 13 Jbeta primers. Profiling relied on immunoSEQ multiplex PCR, and the TCRdb table lists in-frame clones only, not all of them. The sample holds 150,000 to 200,000 clones; 65% to 80% are singletons and the top ten take 0.9% to 1.2%. V usage is TRBV30 and J usage is TRBJ2-3; D ambiguous. The sample was PBMCs. This clonotype was obtained from a middle-aged woman in good health and CMV-seronegative. In DNA, the CDR3 is TGTGCCTGGAGTTCAGCGTTTAGCACAGATACGCAGTATTTT. The encoded protein is CAWSSAFSTDTQYF. The full variable domain, rest sourced from reference TRBV30 and TRBJ2-3, is SQTIHQWPATLVQPVGSPLSLECTVEGTSNPNLYWYRQAAGRGLQLLFYSVGIGQISSEVPQNLSASRPQDRQFILSSKKLLLSDSGFYLCAWSSAFSTDTQYFGPGTRLTVL.